This entry describes one T cell receptor beta chain. This sample was taken from a study of blood T cell repertoires in COVID-19. How the authors handled the data: Nucleated cell number was recorded as an estimate derived from reference gene primer amplification. Produced via immunoSEQ multiplex PCR; TCRdb's table is partial and in-frame only. The V and J calls and clone size are taken from that table; D and trimming were inferred from the DNA. The repertoire holds about 190,000 clones, with around 84% as singletons. The CDR3 extends over 15 amino acids. After removal of 5 bases from V and 8 bases from J, the junction contained 13 bases not matched to a gene. CDR1 is MDHEN, CDR2 SYDVKM, per germline.

This TCR came from a man aged 25-40 years with active or convalescent COVID-19. The rearrangement uses TRBV28 and TRBJ1-2; TRBD1 matches 8 bases. Sequenced: peripheral blood. The CDR3: CASSTLAGQGEGYTF. Written as DNA, the CDR3 is TGTGCCAGCAGTACCCTTGCAGGACAGGGCGAGGGCTACACCTTC.